The clone carrying this T cell receptor beta chain has just a few counts. What it recognizes is unknown. This entry belongs to a study of PD-1 blockade in mismatch repair-deficient tumors. Study-level findings and limits: Tumor-resident clones, often absent from pretreatment blood, expanded after pembrolizumab and then contracted.

Assay used: immunoSEQ multiplex PCR; TCRdb lists only in-frame clones, some missing. The sample holds about 67,000 clones, 70% to 85% seen once. Germline CDR1 is MNHEY and CDR2 is SVGAGI. The CDR3 extends over 15 amino acids. V was clipped by 6 bases and J by 0 bases; unmatched bases: 3. The TCR originated in an adult with mismatch repair-deficient cancer. Source: peripheral blood, taken 2 weeks after starting pembrolizumab. The gene calls are TRBV6-5 and TRBJ1-5; 9 bases align to TRBD1. The CDR3 DNA is TGTGCCAGCAGGAGACAGGGGGTTAGCAATCAGCCCCAGCATTTT. Its translation: CASRRQGVSNQPQHF.